This T cell receptor beta chain comes out of a study of vaccination effects on CD4 cells after COVID-19 (dated by TCRdb to the early 2020s). Regarding the study in general: Two doses of either the BNT162b2 or the mRNA-1273 mRNA SARS-CoV-2 vaccine were administered to participants. SARS-CoV-2 spike-specific CD4+ TCR repertoires from before and after mRNA vaccination were compared in COVID-19 convalescent patients and in infection-naive vaccine recipients. Altogether, approximately 10 COVID-19 convalescent patients and several SARS-CoV-2-naive healthy vaccine recipients made up the full study. Cultures from other donors in the study were sequenced with the Oncomine TCR Beta short-read assay on an Illumina iSeq 100.

The protocol used for the library was the immunoSEQ multiplex PCR assay. DNA from the cultured, isolated CD4+ T cells was subjected to TCR beta CDR3 sequencing. Concerning the study's data processing: Non-productive TCR sequences were removed and reads were trimmed to the CDR3 region, keeping CDR3s of at least 7 amino acids. Antigen-specific clonotypes were identified with the MANAFEST web app by comparing expansion in peptide wells against reference cultures. To be called positive, a clone needed expansion at FDR<0.05 compared with the reference and with all other wells, an odds ratio greater than 5, and a frequency greater than 0.1% in two replicate wells. A clonotype was called cross-reactive if it was significantly expanded both in SARS-CoV-2 spike wells and in at least one common cold coronavirus spike condition. CDR3 similarity was assessed by Levenshtein distance using the stringdist R package, and unrooted trees were constructed with ape in R 3.6.1. TCRdb obtained this table from immuneACCESS and retained in-frame rearrangements with V and J assigned. These tables miss some clones; where compared with another copy, unresolved V genes account for less than half of the shortfall, and the remainder is unexplained. That table supplies the V and J calls and clone size; D and trimming were determined from the DNA. The sample profile shows 67,000 or so clones; approximately 70% of them were found once. Of the sample, under 4.5% falls within the top ten clones.

This clone was counted between two and nine times. Its antigen is unknown. One base away there is no much larger clone; base qualities are not given. Inclusive of the bounding cysteine and phenylalanine, the CDR3 is 15 residues long. Of all the DNA, just the CDR3 is kept, 45 bases in frame from base 1. From the germline V gene (reference sequence), CDR1 is SEHNR and CDR2 is FQNEAQ. Trimming takes 1 base from V and 8 bases from J, and the germline ends sit 17 bases apart. Broader findings and caveats from the paper: In healthy vaccine recipients, vaccine-induced clones were almost all SARS-CoV-2 mono-reactive, with only 1 of 255 cross-reactive with common cold coronaviruses. The study was limited by a small number of convalescent patients, and early post-infection timepoints were lacking. Both infection-induced and vaccine-induced clones contracted markedly at late post-vaccination timepoints, which is consistent with waning T cell responses.

To identify antigen-specific CD4+ T cell clonotypes by their expansion, the ViraFEST assay first stimulated PBMC with viral peptide pools and then applied TCR sequencing. After around 11 days of culture, CD4+ T cells were isolated with the EasySep CD4+ T cell isolation kit. Negative nucleocapsid antibody results before and after vaccination confirmed that the healthy vaccine recipients had no prior SARS-CoV-2 infection. Over 1.5 million PBMC per well were cultured with approximately 10 ug/ml peptides in IMDM containing approximately 4.7% human AB serum, approximately 9.9 IU/ml IL-2 and gentamicin. On days 3 and 7, half of the culture medium was replaced with fresh IL-2-containing medium. Unless otherwise noted, each peptide stimulation condition was cultured in triplicate wells. Using Ficoll-Paque Plus gradient centrifugation, PBMC were separated from whole blood and then either used fresh or cryopreserved at -140C. Overlapping peptide pools spanned the spike proteins of SARS-CoV-2 and the common cold coronaviruses HCoV-NL63, HCoV-OC43 and HCoV-229E. Genomic DNA was extracted from cultured CD4+ T cells with the QIAamp micro DNA kit.

The chain employs TRBV7-9 and TRBJ1-2; TRBD1 could be the D gene, as 5 bases match. The TCR comes from a human donor who received a COVID-19 vaccine. This sample comprised CD4+ T cells from PBMCs cultured with HCoV-OC43 spike peptides, obtained before COVID-19 vaccination. In light of the paper, this sample's cell subset or site label describes: HCoV-OC43 spike overlapping peptide pool stimulation. The nucleotide sequence reads TGTGCCAGCAGCTTAGGGGGAGAAAGGGGCCGGGGCTACACCTTC. This codes for CASSLGGERGRGYTF.